A single sample gave rise to the 14 T cell receptor beta chains below, sequenced in a study of blood T cells in healthy people across ages. Combining a sample-barcoded 5' primer with a J-beta primer mix, a second PCR ran for 7 to 11 cycles. TCRdb redid the calling of the 5' RACE reads with MiXCR, one entry per CDR3 protein. The sample holds roughly 700,000 distinct CDR3 sequences, 32% seen once. Material for sequencing was blood. These receptors were collected from a woman aged 80 or older in good health.

The chain combines TRBV6-6 with TRBJ1-3; TRBD1 is a possible D gene (6 bases). The CDR3 has 13 amino acids. Germline CDR1 reads MNHNY; CDR2 reads SVGAGI (reference sequence). Trimming shortened V by 10 bases and J by 1 base, and 11 bases separated the two germline ends. The CDR3 here is CATSQGSGNTIYF. CDR3 coding DNA: TGTGCCACCTCGCAGGGGTCTGGAAACACCATATATTTT.

This chain links TRBV3-1 with TRBJ2-7; TRBD2 matches at 12 bases. The CDR3 consists of 15 residues. Per germline, CDR1 LGHDT and CDR2 YNNKEL (reference sequence). As DNA, the CDR3 is TGTGCCGGCAGCCGGACTAGCGGGGATACCTACGAGCAGTACGTC. This translates into CAGSRTSGDTYEQYV.

This clonotype occurred many times. The chain joins TRBV25-1 to TRBJ1-2; D perhaps matches TRBD1 (6 bases). V was pared by 5 bases and J by 4 bases, with 14 bases between. This CDR3 spans 14 amino acids. Germline-derived CDR1 and CDR2 are MGHDK and SYGVNS. CDR3 nucleotides: TGTGCCAGCAGTTCCGCAGGGGCAACCTATGGCTACACCTTC. Translating gives CASSSAGATYGYTF.

The CDR3 DNA reads as TGTGCCAGCAGATCCACTAGACCCCCTGAGCAGTTCTTC. Protein: CASRSTRPPEQFF. The genes are TRBV12-3 or TRBV12-4 and TRBJ2-1, with D perhaps TRBD2 (5 bases). With 6 bases removed from V and 9 bases from J, the gap between germline ends came to 15 bases. The length of the CDR3 is 13 residues.

This clonotype appeared many times. This rearrangement joins TRBV7-3 to TRBJ2-1, with a weak D call TRBD2 (6 bases). V lost 1 base and J lost 4, with 11 bases in between. CDR1 and CDR2 from the germline V gene are SGHTA and FQGTGA. This CDR3 region has 15 residues. In DNA form, the CDR3 reads TGTGCCAGCAGCTTAATACGGGGGAAATACAATGAGCAGTTCTTC. Translated: CASSLIRGKYNEQFF.

This clonotype was counted a few times. V and J are TRBV12-3 or TRBV12-4 and TRBJ1-2, with D perhaps TRBD1 (5 bases). V gave up 2 bases and J gave up 6 bases, with 10 bases separating them. The CDR3 covers 13 residues. The CDR3 loop is CASSLLGRNGYTF. The CDR3 nucleotides are TGTGCCAGCAGTTTATTGGGGCGAAATGGCTACACCTTC.

This clonotype was detected many times. V usage is TRBV7-2 and J usage is TRBJ2-7; possibly TRBD1 for D (6 bases). V was trimmed by 1 base and J by 5 bases, leaving 21 bases between them. CDR3 length equals 17 residues. Germline values: CDR1 SGHTA, CDR2 FQGNSA. The CDR3 nucleotides read TGTGCCAGCAGCTTAGGGCCGGCCAGGGGAACGTCCCACGAGCAGTACTTC. This encodes CASSLGPARGTSHEQYF.

The V call is TRBV24-1, the J call TRBJ2-7; the match to TRBD1 covers 10 bases. The end of the DNA is better explained by TRBJ2-5, so the J call may be wrong. The germline gives CDR1 KGHDR, CDR2 SFDVKD. This CDR3 is built from 13 residues. As DNA, the CDR3 is TGTGCCACCAGGGGGACAGGGGAAGAGACCCAGTACTTC. This sequence encodes CATRGTGEETQYF.

This clonotype came up a few times. The CDR3 loop reads CASSPSGNTIYF. CDR3 nucleotides: TGTGCCAGCAGCCCTTCTGGAAACACCATATATTTT. The chain is built from TRBV7-9 and TRBJ1-3; no definite D call. This CDR3 is 12 amino acids long. Deletions cut 5 bases from V and 1 base from J, with 3 bases between. Germline values: CDR1 SEHNR, CDR2 FQNEAQ (reference sequence).

This clonotype was recorded at least ten times. V usage is TRBV7-2 and J usage is TRBJ1-2; D ambiguous. V was clipped by 4 bases and J by 4 bases, with 7 bases between them. The CDR3 contains 12 residues. Germline V gives CDR1 SGHTA, CDR2 FQGNSA. CDR3 protein: CASSSSGYGYTF. The DNA for the CDR3 is TGTGCCAGCAGCTCATCCGGCTATGGCTACACCTTC.

In this sample, this clonotype turned up many times. CDR3 in DNA: TGTGCCATCGCCCTATCGGCCTCCGAGCAGTACTTC. It yields the protein CAIALSASEQYF. The rearrangement joins TRBV10-3 to TRBJ2-7; no clear D. The CDR3 length is 12 residues. The germline V and J ends were trimmed by 8 bases and 6 bases, with 14 bases remaining between them. Germline lookup yields CDR1 ENHRY and CDR2 SYGVKD.

This clonotype appeared many times. CDR3: CSVRDTASTDTQYF. DNA of the CDR3: TGCAGCGTCCGGGACACCGCTAGCACAGATACGCAGTATTTT. This chain joins TRBV29-1 and TRBJ2-3; D might be TRBD1 (6 bases). Germline V gene data show CDR1 as SQVTM and CDR2 as ANQGSEA. The V and J ends lost 6 bases and 0 bases respectively, with 13 bases between them. The length of the CDR3 is 14 residues.

As to this clonotype: This could be a read error, since a much larger clone is one nucleotide away. The J gene is TRBJ2-1, the V gene TRBV29-1; D is unclear. Near its end, the DNA agrees better with TRBJ2-7, so the J call may be wrong. The germline V gene encodes CDR1 SQVTM and CDR2 ANQGSEA. CDR3 length equals 14 residues. The CDR3 region is CSVGPPTSYNEQYF. DNA of the CDR3: TGCAGCGTTGGTCCCCCAACCTCCTACAATGAGCAGTACTTC.

J is TRBJ1-1 and V is TRBV20-1; maybe TRBD1 (5 bases). This CDR3 region has 17 residues. Germline-derived CDR1 and CDR2 are DFQATT and SNEGSKA (reference sequence). V was cut by 2 bases and J by 1 base, with 20 bases left in between. The CDR3 loop reads CSARPQGGPGANTEAFF. The DNA for the CDR3 is TGCAGTGCTAGACCCCAGGGAGGGCCCGGTGCGAACACTGAAGCTTTCTTT.